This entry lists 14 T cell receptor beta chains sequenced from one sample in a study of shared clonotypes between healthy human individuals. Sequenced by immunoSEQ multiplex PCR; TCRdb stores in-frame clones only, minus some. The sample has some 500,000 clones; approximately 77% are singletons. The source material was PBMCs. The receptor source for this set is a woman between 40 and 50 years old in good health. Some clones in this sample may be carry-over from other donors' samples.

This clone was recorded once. This CDR3 is CASSLASSGRSYNEQFF. The CDR3, as DNA: TGTGCCAGCAGCTTGGCCTCTAGCGGGAGGAGCTACAATGAGCAGTTCTTC. The chain recombines TRBV5-4 with TRBJ2-1; 11 nucleotides align to TRBD2. Germline CDR1 and CDR2: SGHNT and YYREEE (reference sequence). The CDR3 is made up of 17 amino acids. Losses at the gene ends were 0 bases for V and 3 bases for J; bases not matched to a gene: 5.

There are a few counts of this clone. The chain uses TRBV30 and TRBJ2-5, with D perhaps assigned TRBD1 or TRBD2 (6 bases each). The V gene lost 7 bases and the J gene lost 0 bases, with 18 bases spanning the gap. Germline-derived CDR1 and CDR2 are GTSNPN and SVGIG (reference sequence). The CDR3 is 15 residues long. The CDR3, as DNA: TGTGCCTTATCATCCCGGAGGGGGTACCAAGAGACCCAGTACTTC. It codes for CALSSRRGYQETQYF.

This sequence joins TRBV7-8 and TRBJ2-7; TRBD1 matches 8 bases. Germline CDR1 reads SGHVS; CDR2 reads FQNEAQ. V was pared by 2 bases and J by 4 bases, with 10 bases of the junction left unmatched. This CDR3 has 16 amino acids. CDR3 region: CASSLPAAGGEYEQYF. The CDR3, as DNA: TGTGCCAGCAGCTTACCGGCGGCAGGGGGCGAATACGAGCAGTACTTC.

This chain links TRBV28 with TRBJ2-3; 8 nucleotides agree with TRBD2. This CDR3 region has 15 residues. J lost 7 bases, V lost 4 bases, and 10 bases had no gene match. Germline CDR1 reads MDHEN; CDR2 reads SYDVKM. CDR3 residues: CASSSAGLVLYTQYF. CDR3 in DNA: TGTGCCAGCAGTTCCGCGGGACTAGTCCTGTATACGCAGTATTTT.

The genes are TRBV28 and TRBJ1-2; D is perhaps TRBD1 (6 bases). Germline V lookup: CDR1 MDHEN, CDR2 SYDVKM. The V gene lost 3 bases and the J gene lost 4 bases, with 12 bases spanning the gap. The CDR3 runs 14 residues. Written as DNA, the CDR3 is TGTGCCAGCAGTTTCGGGGGCCGAGGCTATGGCTACACCTTC. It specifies CASSFGGRGYGYTF.

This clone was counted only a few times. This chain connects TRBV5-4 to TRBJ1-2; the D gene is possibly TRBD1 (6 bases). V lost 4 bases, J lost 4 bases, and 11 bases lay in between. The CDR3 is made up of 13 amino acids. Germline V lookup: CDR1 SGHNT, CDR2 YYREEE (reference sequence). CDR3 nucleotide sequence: TGTGCCAGCAGCCCCGAGACAGGCTATGGCTACACCTTC. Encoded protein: CASSPETGYGYTF.

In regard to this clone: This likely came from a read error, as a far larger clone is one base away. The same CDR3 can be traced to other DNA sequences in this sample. DNA of the CDR3: TGTGCCAGCAGCAAGGACGGGTCGGGGCAGCCCCAGCATTTT. Protein product: CASSKDGSGQPQHF. This chain links TRBV28 with TRBJ1-5; D call uncertain. This CDR3 contains 14 residues. Deletions cut 6 bases from V and 7 bases from J, with 16 bases between. Per germline, CDR1 MDHEN and CDR2 SYDVKM.

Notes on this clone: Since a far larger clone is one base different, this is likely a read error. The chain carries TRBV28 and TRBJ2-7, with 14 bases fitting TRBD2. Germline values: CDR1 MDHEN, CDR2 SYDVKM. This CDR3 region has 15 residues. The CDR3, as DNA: TGTGCCGGCAGCTCGGGACTAGCGGGAGAGTACGAGCAGTACTTC. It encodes CAGSSGLAGEYEQYF. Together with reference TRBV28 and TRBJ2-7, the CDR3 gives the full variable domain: DVKVTQSSRYLVKRTGEKVFLECVQDMDHENMFWYRQDPGLGLRLIYFSYDVKMKEKGDIPEGYSVSREKKERFSLILESASTNQTSMYLCAGSSGLAGEYEQYFGPGTRLTVT.

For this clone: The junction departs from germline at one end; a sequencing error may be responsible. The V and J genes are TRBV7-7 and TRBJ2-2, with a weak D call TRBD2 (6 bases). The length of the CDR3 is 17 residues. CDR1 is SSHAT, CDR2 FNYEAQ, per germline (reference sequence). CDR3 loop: CASSSELAVGSTGELFF. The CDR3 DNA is TGTGCTAGCAGCTCAGAACTAGCTGTCGGGAGCACCGGGGAGCTGTTTTTT.

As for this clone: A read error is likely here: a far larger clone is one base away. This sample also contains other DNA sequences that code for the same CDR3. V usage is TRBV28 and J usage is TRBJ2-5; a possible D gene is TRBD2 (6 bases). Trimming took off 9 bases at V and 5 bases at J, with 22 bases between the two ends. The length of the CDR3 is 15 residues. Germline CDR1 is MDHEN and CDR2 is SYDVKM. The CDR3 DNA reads TGTGCCAGTAGGCCGAGACTAGTCGGGGCGGAGACCCAGTACTTC. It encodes CASRPRLVGAETQYF.

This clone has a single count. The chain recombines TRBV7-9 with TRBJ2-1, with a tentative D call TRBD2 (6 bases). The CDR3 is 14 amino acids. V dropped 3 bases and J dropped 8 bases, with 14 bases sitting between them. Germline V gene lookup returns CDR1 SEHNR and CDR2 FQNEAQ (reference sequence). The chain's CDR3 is CASSFLSWGDEQFF. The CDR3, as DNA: TGTGCCAGCAGCTTTCTATCCTGGGGGGATGAGCAGTTCTTC.

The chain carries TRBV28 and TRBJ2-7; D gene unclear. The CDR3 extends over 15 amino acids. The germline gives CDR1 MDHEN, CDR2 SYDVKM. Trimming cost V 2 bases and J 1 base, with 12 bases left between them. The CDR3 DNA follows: TGTGCCAGCAGTTTACTTGGGGTAGGATCCTACGAGCAGTACTTC. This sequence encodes CASSLLGVGSYEQYF.

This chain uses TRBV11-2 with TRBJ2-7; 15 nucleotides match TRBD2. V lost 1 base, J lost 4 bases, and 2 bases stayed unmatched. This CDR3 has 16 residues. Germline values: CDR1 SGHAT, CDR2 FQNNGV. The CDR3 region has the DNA TGTGCCAGCAGCTTAGGCGGACTAGCGGGAGGGTACGAGCAGTACTTC. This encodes CASSLGGLAGGYEQYF.

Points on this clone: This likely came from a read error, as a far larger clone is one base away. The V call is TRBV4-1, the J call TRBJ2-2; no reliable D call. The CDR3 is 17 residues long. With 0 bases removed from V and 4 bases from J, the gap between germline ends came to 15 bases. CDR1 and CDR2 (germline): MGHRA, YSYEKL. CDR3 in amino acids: CASSQEVQVGFTGELFF. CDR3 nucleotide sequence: TGCGCCAGCAGCCAAGAGGTTCAGGTCGGGTTCACCGGGGAGCTGTTTTTT.